This TCR beta chain originates from a study of T-cell memory formation after mild COVID-19. Overall study results and limits: Later expanders leaned CD4+, whereas clones that contracted between day 15 and 85 were balanced CD4/CD8.

Germline V gives CDR1 SGHTA, CDR2 FQGNSA. V shed 6 bases and J shed 4 bases, with 12 bases lying between them. The length of the CDR3 is 13 residues. In this sample, this clonotype turned up a few times. Its antigen is unknown. 5'RACE with constant-segment primers yielded barcoded, UMI-tagged TCR alpha and TCR beta cDNA libraries. TCRdb re-called the 5' RACE reads through MiXCR, storing one row per CDR3 protein. The sample carries fewer than 700,000 distinct CDR3 sequences, 20% to 25% recorded once. Sequenced material: PBMCs or a T cell subset sorted from them (not recorded which). The V gene is TRBV7-2, the J gene TRBJ1-1; D remains ambiguous. The sequence was collected from an adult woman who had mild COVID-19 (a few samples of this study predate the infection). Cell type and time point are not known. CDR3 in amino acids: CASRNRLLTEAFF. The CDR3 DNA is TGTGCCAGCAGGAACCGGTTGCTCACTGAAGCTTTCTTT.